The rows below give T cell receptor beta chains drawn from one sample of a study of cytomegalovirus exposure and HLA in healthy donors. TCRdb's copy holds only in-frame clones and misses some; the assay was immunoSEQ multiplex PCR. The table lists some 86,000 clones, approximately 93% of them singletons. Sequenced: PBMCs. These receptors came from a woman in her 30s in good health and CMV-seronegative. CDR3s include the opening cysteine and the closing phenylalanine or tryptophan. The order of the fields is J gene, V gene, clone size, D gene, CDR3 protein, CDR3 DNA. A D gene is named only where the DNA matches it firmly. A clone size is listed for some rows: how often the clone was seen (once, few, many), or a class if it is expanded.

>TRBJ2-2|TRBV7-6|-|TRBD2
CASSKAGGNTGELFF
TGTGCCAGCAGCAAAGCGGGGGGGAACACCGGGGAGCTGTTTTTT
>TRBJ2-3|TRBV5-1|-|TRBD2
CASSLWERTSGAPSRTDTQYF
TGCGCCAGCAGCCTTTGGGAGAGGACTAGCGGGGCTCCCTCACGCACAGATACGCAGTATTTT
>TRBJ2-5|TRBV7-2|-|-
CASSLNRRQETQYF
TGTGCCAGCAGCTTAAACAGACGCCAAGAGACCCAGTACTTC
>TRBJ2-1|TRBV7-9|-|-
CASSLISQGGDEQFF
TGTGCCAGCAGCTTAATTTCACAGGGTGGAGATGAGCAGTTCTTC
>TRBJ1-2|TRBV5-1|-|TRBD1
CASSLRQGARYGYTF
TGCGCCAGCAGCCTCCGACAGGGGGCGCGTTATGGCTACACCTTC
>TRBJ2-7|TRBV14|-|TRBD2
CASSQWGRAVEQYF
TGTGCCAGCAGCCAATGGGGGAGGGCCGTCGAGCAGTACTTC
>TRBJ1-2|TRBV6-6|-|TRBD1
CASSLLGQGDGYTF
TGTGCCAGCAGTCTCCTTGGACAGGGCGATGGCTACACCTTC
>TRBJ2-2|TRBV7-2|-|TRBD2
CASSSQTSSGLANTGELFF
TGTGCCAGCAGCTCCCAGACTTCTAGCGGGCTCGCGAACACCGGGGAGCTGTTTTTT
>TRBJ2-2|TRBV5-1|-|TRBD2
CASSLLGRVTGELFF
TGCGCCAGCAGCTTGCTCGGGAGGGTAACCGGGGAGCTGTTTTTT
>TRBJ2-1|TRBV5-4|-|TRBD2
CASSSKTSGRYNEQFF
TGTGCCAGCAGCTCAAAGACTAGCGGACGATACAATGAGCAGTTCTTC
>TRBJ2-5|TRBV9|once|-
CASSREPKMETQYF
TGTGCCAGCAGTCGGGAGCCGAAGATGGAGACCCAGTACTTC
>TRBJ2-7|TRBV7-2|-|TRBD1
CASSTDRGLSYEQYF
TGTGCCAGCAGCACGGACAGGGGGCTCTCCTACGAGCAGTACTTC
>TRBJ1-3|TRBV28|-|-
CASTTRGPTPLGDTIYF
TGTGCCAGCACCACCAGGGGACCGACACCCTTGGGAGACACCATATATTTT
>TRBJ1-2|TRBV15|-|-
CATMKGFGNGEGYTF
TGTGCCACCATGAAAGGATTCGGGAATGGAGAGGGCTACACCTTC
>TRBJ1-1|TRBV29-1|-|TRBD1
CSVAGTENTEAFF
TGCAGCGTCGCCGGGACAGAGAACACTGAAGCTTTCTTT
>TRBJ1-1|TRBV5-5|few|-
CASSLRTLGEAFF
TGTGCCAGCAGCTTGAGGACTCTCGGCGAAGCTTTCTTT
>TRBJ2-1|TRBV5-1|-|TRBD1
CASSLDRGEQFF
TGCGCCAGCAGCTTAGACAGGGGTGAGCAGTTCTTC
>TRBJ1-2|TRBV7-8|-|TRBD1
CASSARDRGQPLAYGYTF
TGTGCCAGCAGCGCGCGGGACAGGGGGCAGCCCCTTGCCTATGGCTACACCTTC
>TRBJ1-4|TRBV9|-|TRBD1
CASSEQGTNEKLFF
TGTGCCAGCAGCGAACAGGGGACTAATGAAAAACTGTTTTTT
>TRBJ1-1|TRBV5-1|-|TRBD1
CASSLSGTGNTEAFF
TGCGCCAGCAGCTTATCCGGGACAGGGAACACTGAAGCTTTCTTT
>TRBJ2-7|TRBV5-1|-|TRBD1
CASSTGGQGAYEQYF
TGCGCCAGCAGCACTGGTGGACAGGGGGCGTACGAGCAGTACTTC
>TRBJ2-5|TRBV9|-|TRBD2
CASSTGLAGSETQYF
TGTGCCAGCAGCACGGGACTAGCGGGAAGCGAGACCCAGTACTTC
>TRBJ1-2|TRBV28|-|-
CASSSPGLGNQNYGYTF
TGTGCCAGCAGTTCACCGGGACTGGGTAATCAGAACTATGGCTACACCTTC
>TRBJ1-1|TRBV5-1|-|-
CASSLLGGGTEAFF
TGCGCCAGCAGCTTGTTAGGTGGGGGGACTGAAGCTTTCTTT
>TRBJ1-5|TRBV28|-|-
CASSLTGSGLQPQHF
TGTGCCAGCAGTTTAACAGGGTCTGGATTACAGCCCCAGCATTTT
>TRBJ2-6|TRBV29-1|once|-
CSALSGANVLTF
TGCAGCGCCCTTTCTGGGGCCAACGTCCTGACTTTC
>TRBJ1-1|TRBV29-1|-|TRBD1
CSGDRGNTEAFF
TGCAGCGGGGACAGGGGGAACACTGAAGCTTTCTTT
>TRBJ2-5|TRBV5-5|-|-
CASSLILGETQYF
TGTGCCAGCAGCTTGATCCTCGGGGAGACCCAGTACTTC
>TRBJ2-1|TRBV6-4|-|-
CASSSRDSSYNEQFF
TGTGCCAGCAGTAGTCGTGACAGCTCCTACAATGAGCAGTTCTTC
>TRBJ2-4|TRBV4-1|-|-
CASSQEGGVSKNIQYF
TGCGCCAGCAGCCAAGAAGGGGGGGTGTCCAAAAACATTCAGTACTTC
>TRBJ2-1|TRBV5-1|-|-
CASREGTGEQFF
TGCGCCAGCAGGGAGGGGACCGGAGAGCAGTTCTTC